This TCR beta chain was identified during a study of T-cell reconstitution after alpha-beta-depleted transplantation in children. The study, taken as a whole, reports: After transplant, high TCRbeta diversity at day 60 in some patients arose from surviving recipient T cells and thymic progenitors.

This clonotype was found a few times. Its antigen remains unknown. Unique molecular identifiers were used to barcode this TCRbeta library. One entry per CDR3 protein results from TCRdb running MiXCR on the PCR reads. The data show about 980,000 distinct CDR3 sequences, about 30% seen once. This sequence originates from a boy younger than two who had a stem cell transplant for SCID, so the T cells may come from the graft donor. The sequences come from PBMCs, mostly from graft donor cells, collected 360 days after TCRalphabeta/CD19-depleted stem cell transplant.

The CDR3 DNA is TGTGCCAGCAGTTTACCCGGGACCCGTTTACACGAGCAGTACTTC. Encoded protein: CASSLPGTRLHEQYF. The V gene is TRBV28, the J gene TRBJ2-7; D tentatively reads TRBD1 or TRBD2 (5 bases each). The CDR3 spans 15 residues. The V end was cut by 2 bases, the J end by 5 bases, with 16 bases between. The germline gives CDR1 MDHEN, CDR2 SYDVKM.